This is a list of T cell receptor beta chains from one sample in a study of T cell responses to AZD1222 COVID-19 vaccine. Generated by immunoSEQ multiplex PCR, the TCRdb table keeps only in-frame clones and is missing some. The sample includes 180,000 or so clones, about 90% of them seen just once. Sample: peripheral blood, taken 28 days after the second AZD1222 dose. Source of these receptors: an adult who received the AZD1222 COVID-19 vaccine. Each CDR3 is given with its conserved first and last residue. The D gene is left open where the match is weak. Some rows have no size entry. The others give once, few or many, or a class for an expanded clone.

once	TRBJ2-3	NA	TRBV7-9	TGTGCCAGCAGCTTATCCGGGGCCATTCACACAGATACGCAGTATTTT	CASSLSGAIHTDTQYF
NA	TRBJ1-2	NA	TRBV29-1	TGCAGCGTTGAGGGGGTGGGCGGCTACACCTTC	CSVEGVGGYTF
NA	TRBJ2-7	NA	TRBV6-1	TGTGCCAGCAGTGAATGGGGATCCGACGAGCAGTACTTC	CASSEWGSDEQYF
NA	TRBJ1-6	NA	TRBV3-1/TRBV3-2	TGTGCCAGCAGCCAAGGTAACAGGGTGAGATCACCCCTCCACTTT	CASSQGNRVRSPLHF
NA	TRBJ1-4	TRBD1	TRBV6-5	TGTGCCAGCAGGCGAACGACAGGGCCAAATGAAAAACTGTTTTTT	CASRRTTGPNEKLFF
NA	TRBJ2-2	NA	TRBV9	TGTGCCAGCAGCGTAGGCCCAGGGAGCACCGGGGAGCTGTTTTTT	CASSVGPGSTGELFF
NA	TRBJ1-2	TRBD1	TRBV11-2	TGTGCCAGCAGCCCGAGGCGGACAGGGGACTATGGCTACACCTTC	CASSPRRTGDYGYTF
NA	TRBJ2-1	TRBD2	TRBV5-4	TGTGCCAGCAGCTTGTTGTGGCTAGCGGGAGGCTCCTACAATGAGCAGTTCTTC	CASSLLWLAGGSYNEQFF
NA	TRBJ2-2	NA	TRBV6-5	TGTGCCAGCAGTTACTTGGGGAAGGCCGGGGAGCTGTTTTTT	CASSYLGKAGELFF
NA	TRBJ1-6	NA	TRBV19	TGTGCCAGTAGTATGGGGGGATCCCTCCACTTT	CASSMGGSLHF
NA	TRBJ2-7	NA	TRBV3-1/TRBV3-2	TGTGCCAGCAGCCCCCCCGGGGGCTACGAGCAGTACTTC	CASSPPGGYEQYF
few	TRBJ1-2	NA	TRBV5-1	TGCGCCAGCAGCAGCAGGGGAGTAGCTAACTATGGCTACACCTTC	CASSSRGVANYGYTF
NA	TRBJ1-5	NA	TRBV7-2	TGTGCCAGCAGCCCCGGGCCAGGGAATAGCAATCAGCCCCAGCATTTT	CASSPGPGNSNQPQHF
NA	TRBJ1-5	TRBD1	TRBV7-3	TGTGCCAGCAGCTTAATCCGTACAGGGACAGGGGTACCCTTAATTAATCAGCCCCAGCATTTT	CASSLIRTGTGVPLINQPQHF
NA	TRBJ1-6	NA	TRBV4-1	TGCGCCAGCAGCCAAGCGCAGAATCCACCCCTCCACTTT	CASSQAQNPPLHF
NA	TRBJ2-4	NA	TRBV6-5	TGTGCCAGCAGCTCTTTTTTGGGGGAAAACATTCAGTACTTC	CASSSFLGENIQYF
NA	TRBJ1-3	NA	TRBV9	TGTGCCCCCCAGGAAGACATATGGCAAGGAAACACCATATATTTT	CAPQEDIWQGNTIYF
NA	TRBJ1-2	NA	TRBV29-1	TGCAGCGTTTCGGGACAAGCAACTAACTATGGCTACACCTTC	CSVSGQATNYGYTF
NA	TRBJ1-1	NA	TRBV7-9	TGTGCCAGCAGCTTCGGGACTGAAGCTTTCTTT	CASSFGTEAFF
NA	TRBJ2-7	NA	TRBV10-2	TGCGCCAGCAGCCCTACAGGGTTATACGAGCAGTACTTC	CASSPTGLYEQYF
NA	TRBJ1-1	NA	TRBV4-1	TGCGCCAGCAGCCAAGATCGTGTCCTGAGGGGTGCTGAAGCTTTCTTT	CASSQDRVLRGAEAFF
NA	TRBJ1-6	NA	TRBV11-2	TGTGCCAGCAGCCTAGGGACGGGGAATAATTCACCCCTCCACTTT	CASSLGTGNNSPLHF
NA	TRBJ2-5	TRBD2	TRBV12-5	TGTGCTAGTGCCATTGGGACTAGCGGTATGGAGACCCAGTACTTC	CASAIGTSGMETQYF
NA	TRBJ2-1	TRBD2	TRBV4-1	TGCGCCAGCAGCCCGGGACTAGCGGGGACATATGAGCAGTTCTTC	CASSPGLAGTYEQFF
NA	TRBJ2-2	NA	TRBV6-5	TGTGCCAGCATCCCACAGGGAAGAAGTACCGGGGAGCTGTTTTTT	CASIPQGRSTGELFF
NA	TRBJ1-2	NA	TRBV29-1	TGCAGCGTTGAAAGGGGGAGAGACTATGGCTACACCTTC	CSVERGRDYGYTF
once	TRBJ2-2	NA	TRBV27	TGTGCCAGCAGTTTTGGGCCAAGATCGAACACCGGGGAGCTGTTTTTT	CASSFGPRSNTGELFF
few	TRBJ2-3	TRBD2	TRBV19	TGTGCCAGTAACCCGACTAGCGGGCACACAGATACGCAGTATTTT	CASNPTSGHTDTQYF
NA	TRBJ2-2	TRBD2	TRBV6-4	TGTGCCAGCAGTGGAAGAGCGGGAGGGCCTTGGACCGGGGAGCTGTTTTTT	CASSGRAGGPWTGELFF
NA	TRBJ2-7	TRBD1	TRBV6-2/TRBV6-3	TGTGCCAGCAGTCAGGGGGCTAGCGCCTACGAGCAGTACTTC	CASSQGASAYEQYF
once	TRBJ2-2	NA	TRBV29-1	TGCAGCGTCCAAACCGGGGAGCTGTTTTTT	CSVQTGELFF
NA	TRBJ1-5	NA	TRBV28	TGTGCCAGCAGTCAGGGTGCACTTGGCAATCAGCCCCAGCATTTT	CASSQGALGNQPQHF
once	TRBJ1-2	NA	TRBV11-2	TGTGCCAGCAGCTTATTAATAGCTGGGAACTATGGCTACACCTTC	CASSLLIAGNYGYTF
NA	TRBJ2-7	NA	TRBV21-1	TGTGCCAGCAGCGGCCCCGGGACTAGCTCGCCGGCCTACGAGCAGTACTTC	CASSGPGTSSPAYEQYF
NA	TRBJ2-3	TRBD1	TRBV11-2	TGTGCCATCTCTAGGCGGACAGGCATCTTTAGCACAGATACGCAGTATTTT	CAISRRTGIFSTDTQYF
NA	TRBJ1-1	NA	TRBV3-1/TRBV3-2	TGTGCCAGCAGCCGATTAACCGGGGGCGGGACTGAAGCTTTCTTT	CASSRLTGGGTEAFF
NA	TRBJ2-7	TRBD1	TRBV29-1	TGCAGCGTTACCGGGACAGGGGGCTACGAGCAGTACTTC	CSVTGTGGYEQYF
NA	TRBJ1-2	TRBD1	TRBV7-9	TGTGCCAGCAGCTCCCCCTGGACAGGGGATGGCTACACCTTC	CASSSPWTGDGYTF
NA	TRBJ1-5	NA	TRBV4-2	TGTGCCAGCAGCCCGAGGCAGGGCAATCAGCCCCAGCATTTT	CASSPRQGNQPQHF
NA	TRBJ1-1	TRBD1	TRBV7-9	TGTGCCAGCCAAAGACAGGGCCAGCGGGAAGCTTTCTTT	CASQRQGQREAFF
NA	TRBJ2-7	TRBD1	TRBV3-1/TRBV3-2	TGTGCCAGCAGCCTCGGACAGGGCACTTACTTC	CASSLGQGTYF
NA	TRBJ1-1	NA	TRBV29-1	TGCAGCGGGCGGGGGGGAGGATATGGCACTGAAGCTTTCTTT	CSGRGGGYGTEAFF
NA	TRBJ1-2	TRBD1	TRBV27	TGTGCCAGCAGTTTATCACCACCCCCGGGACAGGCCTATGGCTACACCTTC	CASSLSPPPGQAYGYTF
once	TRBJ1-2	NA	TRBV4-1	TGCGCCAGCAGCCCGCAACATGGTAATCTTTACTATGGCTACACCTTC	CASSPQHGNLYYGYTF
NA	TRBJ1-2	NA	TRBV20-1	TGCAGTGCTAGGGGCTATGGCTACACCTTC	CSARGYGYTF
NA	TRBJ1-3	NA	TRBV3-1/TRBV3-2	TGTGCCAGCAGCCAAGATCGCGAAAGAAGGTCTGGAAACACCATATATTTT	CASSQDRERRSGNTIYF
few	TRBJ1-5	NA	TRBV29-1	TGCAGCGTTGCATCGTCCCCCAATCAGCCCCAGCATTTT	CSVASSPNQPQHF
NA	TRBJ2-5	TRBD1	TRBV28	TGTGCCAGCACCGGGACAGGGGGCCGTGGGGAGACCCAGTACTTC	CASTGTGGRGETQYF
NA	TRBJ1-1	NA	TRBV7-3	TGTGCCAGCAGCCTAGAAGCGAACACTGAAGCTTTCTTT	CASSLEANTEAFF
NA	TRBJ1-2	NA	TRBV7-9	TGTGCCAGCAGCTTAGGGACGGGTAACTATGGCTACACCTTC	CASSLGTGNYGYTF
NA	TRBJ2-7	NA	TRBV7-2	TGTGCCAGCAGCTTAGTCGCCGGTATCGGAGGCGACGAGCAGTACTTC	CASSLVAGIGGDEQYF
NA	TRBJ1-1	NA	TRBV19	TGTGCCAGTAGTTTCCCAGGGGAGAACACTGAAGCTTTCTTT	CASSFPGENTEAFF
NA	TRBJ1-1	NA	TRBV27	TGTGCCAGCAGTTTTTCGGGGTTGACTGAAGCTTTCTTT	CASSFSGLTEAFF
few	TRBJ1-6	NA	TRBV5-1	TGCGCCAGCAGCTTGCAGGGGCCGAGCTCCTATAATTCACCCCTCCACTTT	CASSLQGPSSYNSPLHF
few	TRBJ1-5	NA	TRBV11-2	TGTGCCAGCAGTGAGAGTTCCTATCAGCCCCAGCATTTT	CASSESSYQPQHF
NA	TRBJ1-6	TRBD1	TRBV19	TGTGCCAGCAAGACAGGGGCCTCCTATAATTCACCCCTCCACTTT	CASKTGASYNSPLHF
NA	TRBJ2-1	TRBD1	TRBV28	TGTGCCAGCTATCCCCTGACAGGGGCCTACAATGAGCAGTTCTTC	CASYPLTGAYNEQFF
NA	TRBJ2-6	NA	TRBV11-2	TGTGCCAGCAGCACTGACCCTGGGGCCAACGTCCTGACTTTC	CASSTDPGANVLTF
NA	TRBJ2-7	NA	TRBV27	TGTGCCAGCAGTTTAGGCTACGAGCAGTACTTC	CASSLGYEQYF
NA	TRBJ1-6	NA	TRBV30	TGTGCCTGGAGTGTAATGGAGGGGGGGTCACCCCTCCACTTT	CAWSVMEGGSPLHF